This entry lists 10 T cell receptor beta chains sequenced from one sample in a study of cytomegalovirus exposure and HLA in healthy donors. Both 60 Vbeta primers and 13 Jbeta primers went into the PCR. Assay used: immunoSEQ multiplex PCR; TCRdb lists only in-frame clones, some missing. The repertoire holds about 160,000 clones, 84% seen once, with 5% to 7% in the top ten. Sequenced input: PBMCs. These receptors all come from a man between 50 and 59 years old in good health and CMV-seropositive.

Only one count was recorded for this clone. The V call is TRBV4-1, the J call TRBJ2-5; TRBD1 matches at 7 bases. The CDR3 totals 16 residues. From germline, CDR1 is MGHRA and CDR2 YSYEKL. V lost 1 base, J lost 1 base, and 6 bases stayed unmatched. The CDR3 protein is CASSQGQGVAQETQYF. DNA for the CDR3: TGCGCCAGCAGCCAAGGGCAGGGGGTAGCCCAAGAGACCCAGTACTTC.

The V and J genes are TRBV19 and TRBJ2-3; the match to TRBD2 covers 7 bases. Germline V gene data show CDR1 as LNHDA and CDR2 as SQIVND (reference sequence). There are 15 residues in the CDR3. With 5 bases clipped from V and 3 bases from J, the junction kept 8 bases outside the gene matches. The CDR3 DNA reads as TGTGCCAGTAGTTGGGGGGGGTATGAGACAGATACGCAGTATTTT. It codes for CASSWGGYETDTQYF.

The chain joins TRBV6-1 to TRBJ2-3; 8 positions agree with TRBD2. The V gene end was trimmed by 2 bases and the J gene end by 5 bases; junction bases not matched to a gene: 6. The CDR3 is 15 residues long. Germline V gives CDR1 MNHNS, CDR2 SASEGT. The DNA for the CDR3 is TGTGCCAGCAGTGAATGGGCGGGAGGTTTAGATACGCAGTATTTT. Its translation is CASSEWAGGLDTQYF.

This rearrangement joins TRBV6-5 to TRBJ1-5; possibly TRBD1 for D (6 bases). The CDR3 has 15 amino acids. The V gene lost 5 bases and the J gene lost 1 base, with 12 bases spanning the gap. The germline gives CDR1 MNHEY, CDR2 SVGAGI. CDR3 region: CASSPSRGSNQPQHF. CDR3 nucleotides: TGTGCCAGCAGTCCGAGTAGGGGGAGCAATCAGCCCCAGCATTTT.

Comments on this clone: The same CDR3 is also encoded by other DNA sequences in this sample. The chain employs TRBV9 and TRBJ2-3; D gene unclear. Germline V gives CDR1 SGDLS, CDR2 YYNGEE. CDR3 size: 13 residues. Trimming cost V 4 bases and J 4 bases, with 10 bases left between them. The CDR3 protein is CASSTRSADTQYF. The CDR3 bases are TGTGCCAGCAGCACCCGAAGCGCAGATACGCAGTATTTT.

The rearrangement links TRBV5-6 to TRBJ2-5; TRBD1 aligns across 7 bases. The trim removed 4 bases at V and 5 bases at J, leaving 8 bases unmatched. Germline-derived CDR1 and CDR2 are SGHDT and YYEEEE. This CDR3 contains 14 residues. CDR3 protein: CASSRPGQIETQYF. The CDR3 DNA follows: TGTGCCAGCAGCCGCCCGGGACAGATTGAGACCCAGTACTTC.

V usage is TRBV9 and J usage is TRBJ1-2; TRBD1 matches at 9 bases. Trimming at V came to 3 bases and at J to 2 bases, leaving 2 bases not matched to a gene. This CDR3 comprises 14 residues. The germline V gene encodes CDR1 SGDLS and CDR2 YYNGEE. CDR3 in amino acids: CASSAGQGNYGYTF. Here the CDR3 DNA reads TGTGCCAGCAGCGCCGGACAGGGGAACTATGGCTACACCTTC.

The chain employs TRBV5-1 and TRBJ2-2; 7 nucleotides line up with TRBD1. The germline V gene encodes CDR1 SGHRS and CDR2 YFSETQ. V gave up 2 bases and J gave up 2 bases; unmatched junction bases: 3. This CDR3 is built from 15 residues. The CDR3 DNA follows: TGCGCCAGCAGCTTTGGACAGGTCAACACCGGGGAGCTGTTTTTT. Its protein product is CASSFGQVNTGELFF. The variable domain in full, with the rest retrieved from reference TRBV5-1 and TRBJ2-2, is KAGVTQTPRYLIKTRGQQVTLSCSPISGHRSVSWYQQTPGQGLQFLFEYFSETQRNKGNFPGRFSGRQFSNSRSEMNVSTLELGDSALYLCASSFGQVNTGELFFGEGSRLTVL.

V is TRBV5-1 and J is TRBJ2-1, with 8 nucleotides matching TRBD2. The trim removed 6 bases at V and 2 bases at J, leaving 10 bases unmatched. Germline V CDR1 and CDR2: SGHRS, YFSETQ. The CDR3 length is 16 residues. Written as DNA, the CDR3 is TGCGCCAGCAAAAAAACCGGGACTAGTACCTACAATGAGCAGTTCTTC. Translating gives CASKKTGTSTYNEQFF.

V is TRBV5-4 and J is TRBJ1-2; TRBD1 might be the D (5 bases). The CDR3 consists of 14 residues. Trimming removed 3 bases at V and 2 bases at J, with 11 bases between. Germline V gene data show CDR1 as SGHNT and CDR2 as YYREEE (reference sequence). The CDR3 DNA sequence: TGTGCCAGCAGCTATGGCGGGGGAAACTATGGCTACACCTTC. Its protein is CASSYGGGNYGYTF.